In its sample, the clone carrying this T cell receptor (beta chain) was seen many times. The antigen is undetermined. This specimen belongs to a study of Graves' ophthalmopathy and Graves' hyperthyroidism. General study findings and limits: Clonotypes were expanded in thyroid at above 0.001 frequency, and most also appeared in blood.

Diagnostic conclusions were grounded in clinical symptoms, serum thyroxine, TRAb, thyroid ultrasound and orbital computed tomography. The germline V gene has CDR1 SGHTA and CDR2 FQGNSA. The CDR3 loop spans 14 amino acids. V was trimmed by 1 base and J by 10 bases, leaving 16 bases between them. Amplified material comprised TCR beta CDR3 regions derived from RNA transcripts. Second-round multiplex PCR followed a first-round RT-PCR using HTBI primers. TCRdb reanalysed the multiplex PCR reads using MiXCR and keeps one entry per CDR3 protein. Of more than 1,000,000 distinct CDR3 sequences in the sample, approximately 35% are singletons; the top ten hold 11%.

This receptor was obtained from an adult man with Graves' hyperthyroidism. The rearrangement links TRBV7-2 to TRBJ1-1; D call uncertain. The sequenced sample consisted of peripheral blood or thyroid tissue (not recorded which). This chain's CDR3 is CASSLEVGIARAFF. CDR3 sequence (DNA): TGTGCCAGCAGCTTAGAGGTAGGGATCGCTCGAGCTTTCTTT.